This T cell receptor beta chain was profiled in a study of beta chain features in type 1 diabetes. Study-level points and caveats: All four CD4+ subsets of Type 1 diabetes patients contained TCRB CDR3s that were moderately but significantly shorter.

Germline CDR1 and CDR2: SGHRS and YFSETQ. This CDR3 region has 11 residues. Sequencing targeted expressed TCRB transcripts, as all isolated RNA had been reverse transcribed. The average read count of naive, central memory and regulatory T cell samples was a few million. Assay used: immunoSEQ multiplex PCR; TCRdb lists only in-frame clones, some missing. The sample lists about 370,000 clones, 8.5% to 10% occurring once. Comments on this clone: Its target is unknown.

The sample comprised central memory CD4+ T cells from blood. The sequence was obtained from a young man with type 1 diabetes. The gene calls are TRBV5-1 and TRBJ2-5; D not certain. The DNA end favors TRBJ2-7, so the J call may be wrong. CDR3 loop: CASSLLNEQYF. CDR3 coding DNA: TGCGCCAGCAGCTTGCTCAACGAGCAGTACTTC.